This is a list of T cell receptor beta chains from one sample in a study of PD-1 blockade in mismatch repair-deficient tumors. TCRdb's table, derived via immunoSEQ multiplex PCR, lists solely in-frame clones and lacks some. The repertoire consists of 60,000 to 65,000 clones, with approximately 90% occurring once and the leading ten covering more than 11%. Sequenced here: peripheral blood, sampled 52 weeks after starting pembrolizumab. These receptors came from an adult with mismatch repair-deficient cancer. Each CDR3 is given with its conserved first and last residue. D genes are given only for firm matches. Only part of the rows carry a size: once, few, many, or a class if the clone is expanded.

V gene	CDR3 length	D gene	clone size	J gene	CDR3 DNA	CDR3 protein
TRBV29-1	12	-	-	TRBJ2-3	TGCAGCTCCCAGGAGGGTACAGATACGCAGTATTTT	CSSQEGTDTQYF
TRBV11-3	18	TRBD1	-	TRBJ2-7	TGTGCCAGCAGCACTAGGGACAGCTTTTTCTCTTCCGACTACGAGCAGTACTTC	CASSTRDSFFSSDYEQYF
TRBV6-5	15	-	-	TRBJ2-7	TGTGCCAGCAGTTACTCGGGTGAGGAGTGGTACGAGCAGTACTTC	CASSYSGEEWYEQYF
TRBV5-1	18	TRBD2	-	TRBJ2-3	TGCGCCAGCAGCTTGGCCTACTCTGGGACTAGCAGTACAGATACGCAGTATTTT	CASSLAYSGTSSTDTQYF
TRBV18	13	-	once	TRBJ1-1	TGTGCCAGCTCACTATCAGAGAACACTGAAGCTTTCTTT	CASSLSENTEAFF
TRBV2	21	TRBD2	-	TRBJ2-3	TGTGCCAGCAGTGACCAAATAAAGACTAGCGGGAGCTTAACAAACACAGATACGCAGTATTTT	CASSDQIKTSGSLTNTDTQYF
TRBV7-8	16	-	-	TRBJ2-5	TGTGCCAGCAGCTTAGCCGAGCAAAGATTTCCGTGGGCCCAGTACTTC	CASSLAEQRFPWAQYF
TRBV5-1	16	TRBD1	-	TRBJ1-4	TGCGCCAGCAGCTTGGCCCCCGGGACAGGGAAAGAAAAACTGTTTTTT	CASSLAPGTGKEKLFF
TRBV11-2	12	-	-	TRBJ2-1	TGTGCCAGCAGCTTAAAGGGGCTAAAGCAGTTCTTC	CASSLKGLKQFF
TRBV5-8	14	-	-	TRBJ2-7	TGTGCCAGCAGCTCGACATCGGACGCTCGCGAGCAGTACTTC	CASSSTSDAREQYF
TRBV19	15	-	-	TRBJ2-5	TGTGCCAGTAGTATAAATGGCAGGAGGCAAGAGACCCAGTACTTC	CASSINGRRQETQYF
TRBV4-1	16	-	-	TRBJ2-5	TGCGCCAGCAGCCAAGGTTGGGTAGGGGCTAAACCGACCCAGTACTTC	CASSQGWVGAKPTQYF
TRBV4-3	15	TRBD2	-	TRBJ2-1	TGCGCCAGCAGCCAAGATTCAAGGACTAGCGGGGAGCAGTTCTTC	CASSQDSRTSGEQFF
TRBV29-1	13	-	-	TRBJ1-3	TGCAGCGTTGGGGGAGGGACTGGAAACACCATATATTTT	CSVGGGTGNTIYF
TRBV27	20	TRBD2	-	TRBJ2-7	TGTGCCAGCAGTTTATCCCCGGCTAGCGGGAGTAAAGGTCGATCCTACGAGCAGTACTTC	CASSLSPASGSKGRSYEQYF
TRBV9	12	-	-	TRBJ2-2	TGTGCCAGCAGCGTAGTGGGCGGGGAGCTGTTTTTT	CASSVVGGELFF
TRBV6-5	10	-	-	TRBJ1-1	TGTGCCAGCAGAGGACCTGAAGCTTTCTTT	CASRGPEAFF
TRBV5-1	16	-	-	TRBJ2-6	TGCGCCAGCAGCGGCTCAGGGTGGGCTGGGGCCAACGTCCTGACTTTC	CASSGSGWAGANVLTF
TRBV5-1	14	TRBD2	-	TRBJ2-7	TGCGCCAGCAGCTTGTGGGAGGGTTCCTACGAGCAGTACTTC	CASSLWEGSYEQYF
TRBV7-2	17	TRBD1	once	TRBJ1-6	TGTGCCAGCAGCTTAGGCCCGAGGACAGGCTCTAATTCACCCCTCCACTTT	CASSLGPRTGSNSPLHF
TRBV9	13	-	-	TRBJ1-1	TGTGCCAGCAGCGGGGGGGAGAACACTGAAGCTTTCTTT	CASSGGENTEAFF
TRBV13	16	TRBD2	-	TRBJ2-3	TGTGCCAGCAGCAAGCCCCCGGGGACTAGTGCAGATACGCAGTATTTT	CASSKPPGTSADTQYF
TRBV11-2	15	-	-	TRBJ2-7	TGTGCCAGCAGCTTAGGTGATTGGGGGACGTACGAGCAGTACTTC	CASSLGDWGTYEQYF
TRBV11-3	17	TRBD2	-	TRBJ2-2	TGTGCCAGCAGCTTAGCGGTGGGACTAGGGGACACCGGGGAGCTGTTTTTT	CASSLAVGLGDTGELFF
TRBV27	15	-	-	TRBJ2-7	TGTGCCAGCAGTTTTTTAGCAGGGCTAGCCCACGAGCAGTACTTC	CASSFLAGLAHEQYF
TRBV11-3	13	-	-	TRBJ1-1	TGTGCCAGCAGCACACACTTTAACACTGAAGCTTTCTTT	CASSTHFNTEAFF
TRBV6-1	16	-	-	TRBJ2-4	TGTGCCAGCAGTGAACGCGGGCGTCAGGCCAAAAACATTCAGTACTTC	CASSERGRQAKNIQYF
TRBV2	11	-	-	TRBJ1-1	TGTGCCAGCAGTGTCTCCGGGGGCTTATTCTTT	CASSVSGGLFF
TRBV7-2	15	-	-	TRBJ1-3	TGTGCCAGCAGCTCGGGGATAGGAACTGGAAACACCATATATTTT	CASSSGIGTGNTIYF
TRBV5-8	13	-	-	TRBJ1-1	TGTGCCAGCAGCCCGAGGGGATCCACTGAAGCTTTCTTT	CASSPRGSTEAFF
TRBV28	14	-	-	TRBJ2-5	TGTGCCAGCAGTTTAGGAGGGTGGGGAGAGACCCAGTACTTC	CASSLGGWGETQYF
TRBV5-4	15	-	-	TRBJ1-5	TGTGCCAGCAGCCAAGATGGGACCCACAATCAGCCCCAGCATTTT	CASSQDGTHNQPQHF
TRBV29-1	15	-	-	TRBJ2-3	TGCAGCGCCCACCTTCTAGCCCCGTCCGGAGATACGCAGTATTTT	CSAHLLAPSGDTQYF
TRBV7-6	13	-	-	TRBJ2-7	TGTGCCAGCAGCTCACTTCTAGCTTACGAGCAGTACTTC	CASSSLLAYEQYF
TRBV5-6	16	TRBD1	-	TRBJ2-7	TGTGCCAGCAGCGCCCCTAACAGGGGGAGCTCCTACGAGCAGTACTTC	CASSAPNRGSSYEQYF
TRBV5-3	14	TRBD2	-	TRBJ2-1	TGTGCCAGAAGCTTGAGCGGGAGTTACAATGAGCAGTTCTTC	CARSLSGSYNEQFF
TRBV6-4	14	-	-	TRBJ2-2	TGTGCCAGCAGTGACATACTTAACACCGGGGAGCTGTTTTTT	CASSDILNTGELFF
TRBV27	17	-	-	TRBJ2-6	TGTGCCAGCAGTTTAGTAGGCTGGAGCTCTGGGGCCAACGTCCTGACTTTC	CASSLVGWSSGANVLTF
TRBV5-5	11	-	-	TRBJ2-7	TGTGCCAGCAGCTGGGGTTACGAGCAGTACTTC	CASSWGYEQYF
TRBV25-1	13	-	-	TRBJ2-1	TGTGCCAGCAGTGAGGGTTTCGGCAATGAGCAGTTCTTC	CASSEGFGNEQFF
TRBV5-4	14	-	-	TRBJ2-1	TGTGCCAGCAGCTTGGATGCGGGTCCCCATGAGCAGTTCTTC	CASSLDAGPHEQFF
TRBV5-1	15	TRBD2	-	TRBJ2-7	TGCGCCAGCAGCCCTGGACTAGCGGGACTCGGTGAGCAGTACTTC	CASSPGLAGLGEQYF
TRBV7-6	15	TRBD2	-	TRBJ2-7	TGTGCCAGCAGCCAGAGCGGGAGTGGCGCCTACGAGCAGTACTTC	CASSQSGSGAYEQYF
TRBV9	12	-	-	TRBJ2-3	TGTGCCAGCAGCGTCGCCACAGATACGCAGTATTTT	CASSVATDTQYF
TRBV11-2	14	-	-	TRBJ1-2	TGTGCCAGCAGCGCCAACGTTCACCTAGACGGCTACACCTTC	CASSANVHLDGYTF
TRBV7-8	18	TRBD2	-	TRBJ2-3	TGTGCCAGCAGCTTAAAGCGGGAGCGAACGAAAGGGGCAGATACGCAGTATTTT	CASSLKRERTKGADTQYF
TRBV4-3	16	TRBD1	-	TRBJ2-6	TGCGCCAGCAGCGAAGACAGGGCCTCTGGGGCCAACGTCCTGACTTTC	CASSEDRASGANVLTF
TRBV2	13	-	-	TRBJ2-7	TGTGCCAGCAGTGAGCCCTTTACGCGAGAGCAGTACTTC	CASSEPFTREQYF
TRBV11-3	16	TRBD1	-	TRBJ2-6	TGTGCCAGCAACGACCAGACAGGGGTAGGGGCCAACGTCCTGACTTTC	CASNDQTGVGANVLTF
TRBV7-8	16	-	-	TRBJ2-1	TGTGCCAGCAGCTTATCTGGTAGTGCCTTATACAATGAGCAGTTCTTC	CASSLSGSALYNEQFF
TRBV4-3	16	TRBD1	-	TRBJ2-5	TGCGCCAGCAGCCAGCTAGAGGACAGGTCACAAGAGACCCAGTACTTC	CASSQLEDRSQETQYF
TRBV6-4	16	-	-	TRBJ2-5	TGTGCCAGCAGTGACCCGTTACAGGGTTTTGGGGAGACCCAGTACTTC	CASSDPLQGFGETQYF
TRBV19	14	TRBD1	few	TRBJ1-5	TGTGCCAGTACCGGACAGGGCGGCAATCAGCCCCAGCATTTT	CASTGQGGNQPQHF